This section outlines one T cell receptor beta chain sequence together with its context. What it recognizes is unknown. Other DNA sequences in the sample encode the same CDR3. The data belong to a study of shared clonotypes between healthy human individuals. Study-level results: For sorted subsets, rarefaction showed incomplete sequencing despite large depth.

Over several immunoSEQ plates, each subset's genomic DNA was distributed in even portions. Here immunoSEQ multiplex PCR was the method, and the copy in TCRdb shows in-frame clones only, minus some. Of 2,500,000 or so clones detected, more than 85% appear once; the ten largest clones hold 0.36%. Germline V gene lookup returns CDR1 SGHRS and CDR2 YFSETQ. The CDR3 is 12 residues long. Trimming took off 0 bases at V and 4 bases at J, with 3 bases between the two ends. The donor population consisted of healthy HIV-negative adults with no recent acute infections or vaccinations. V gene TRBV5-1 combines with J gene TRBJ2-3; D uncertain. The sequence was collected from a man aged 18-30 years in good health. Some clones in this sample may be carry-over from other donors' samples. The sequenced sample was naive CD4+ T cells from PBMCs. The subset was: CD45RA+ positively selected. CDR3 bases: TGCGCCAGCAGCTTGGATTCAGATACGCAGTATTTT. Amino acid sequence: CASSLDSDTQYF.